What follows are 5 T cell receptor beta chains derived from one specimen sequenced in a study of PD-1 blockade in classical Hodgkin lymphoma. Each patient relapsed following autologous stem cell transplantation, and prior brentuximab vedotin exposure differed. The assay was immunoSEQ multiplex PCR, and TCRdb's table has in-frame clones only and misses some. The table shows approximately 160,000 clones, with about four fifths occurring only once. The sequenced sample was peripheral blood mononuclear cells (PBMCs), obtained before the second cycle of nivolumab. Receptors originate from a human donor with classical Hodgkin lymphoma.

J is TRBJ1-5 and V is TRBV10-3; TRBD1 matches at 8 bases. In germline, CDR1 is ENHRY, CDR2 SYGVKD. V dropped 0 bases and J dropped 8; count of bases not matched to a gene: 6. This CDR3 contains 15 residues. CDR3 sequence reads: CAISESGQGVKPQHF. CDR3 in DNA: TGTGCCATCAGTGAGTCTGGACAGGGAGTCAAGCCCCAGCATTTT.

J is TRBJ1-2 and V is TRBV7-3; a weak D match, TRBD1 (5 bases). In germline, CDR1 is SGHTA, CDR2 FQGTGA. Trimming cost V 6 bases and J 4 bases, with 15 bases left between them. This CDR3 comprises 14 residues. CDR3 bases: TGTGCCAGCAGGCACGGGGGAGAAACCTATGGCTACACCTTC. Translation: CASRHGGETYGYTF.

The V gene is TRBV12-5, the J gene TRBJ2-7; 12 bases map to TRBD1. The CDR3 loop spans 14 amino acids. CDR1 is LGHNT and CDR2 is FRNRAP in the germline V gene. Trimming at V came to 3 bases and at J to 10 bases, leaving 7 bases not matched to a gene. The CDR3 sequence is CASGFGGTGGVQYF. The CDR3 DNA is TGTGCTAGTGGTTTTGGAGGGACAGGGGGCGTCCAGTACTTC.

This chain links TRBV7-2 with TRBJ1-1; D gene uncertain. Per the germline V gene, CDR1 is SGHTA and CDR2 is FQGNSA. Trimming cost V 0 bases and J 7 bases, with 12 bases left between them. The CDR3 length is 14 residues. The CDR3 DNA is TGTGCCAGCAGCTTAGCTGGGCCCGTAGGTGAAGCTTTCTTT. Residues: CASSLAGPVGEAFF.

The V call is TRBV27, the J call TRBJ2-7; D is unclear. The V gene lost 5 bases and the J gene lost 0 bases, with 20 bases spanning the gap. CDR1 MNHEY and CDR2 SMNVEV come from the germline V gene (reference sequence). This CDR3 is built from 17 residues. The CDR3 nucleotides read TGTGCCAGCAGTAGAACCAGATCCACACGACTCTCCTACGAGCAGTACTTC. Encoded protein: CASSRTRSTRLSYEQYF.